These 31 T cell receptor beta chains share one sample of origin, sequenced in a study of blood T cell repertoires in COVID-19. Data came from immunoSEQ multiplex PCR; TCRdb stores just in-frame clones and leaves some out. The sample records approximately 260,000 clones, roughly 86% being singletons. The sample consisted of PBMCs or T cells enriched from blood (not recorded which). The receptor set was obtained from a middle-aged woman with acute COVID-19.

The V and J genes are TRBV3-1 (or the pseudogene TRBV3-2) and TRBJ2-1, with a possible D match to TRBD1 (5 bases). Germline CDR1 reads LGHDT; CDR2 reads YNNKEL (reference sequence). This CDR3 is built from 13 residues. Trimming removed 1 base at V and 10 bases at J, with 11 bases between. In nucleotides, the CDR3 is TGTGCCAGCAGCCAAGCTCTGGGGCTGGAGCAGTTCTTC. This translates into CASSQALGLEQFF.

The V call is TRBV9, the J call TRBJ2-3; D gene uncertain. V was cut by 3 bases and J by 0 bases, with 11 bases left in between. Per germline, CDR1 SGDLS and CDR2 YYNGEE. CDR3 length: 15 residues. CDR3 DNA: TGTGCCAGCAGCGAAAGGAGTCTGAGCACAGATACGCAGTATTTT. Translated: CASSERSLSTDTQYF.

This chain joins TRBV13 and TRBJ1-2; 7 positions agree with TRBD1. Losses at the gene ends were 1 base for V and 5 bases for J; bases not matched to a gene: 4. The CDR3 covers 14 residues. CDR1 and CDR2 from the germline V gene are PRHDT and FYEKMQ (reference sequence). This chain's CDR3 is CASSLEGGLYGYTF. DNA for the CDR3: TGTGCCAGCAGCTTAGAAGGGGGCCTGTATGGCTACACCTTC.

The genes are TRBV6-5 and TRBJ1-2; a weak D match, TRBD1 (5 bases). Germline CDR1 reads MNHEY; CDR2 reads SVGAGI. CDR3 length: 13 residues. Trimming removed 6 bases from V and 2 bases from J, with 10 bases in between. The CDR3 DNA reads TGTGCCAGCAGGCAGACAGAGAACTATGGCTACACCTTC. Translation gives CASRQTENYGYTF.

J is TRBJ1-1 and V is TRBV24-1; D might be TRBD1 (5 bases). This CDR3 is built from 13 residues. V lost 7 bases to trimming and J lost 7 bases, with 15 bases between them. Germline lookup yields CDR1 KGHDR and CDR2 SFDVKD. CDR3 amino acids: CATRDSGLDEAFF. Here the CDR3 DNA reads TGTGCCACCAGAGACAGTGGGCTAGATGAAGCTTTCTTT.

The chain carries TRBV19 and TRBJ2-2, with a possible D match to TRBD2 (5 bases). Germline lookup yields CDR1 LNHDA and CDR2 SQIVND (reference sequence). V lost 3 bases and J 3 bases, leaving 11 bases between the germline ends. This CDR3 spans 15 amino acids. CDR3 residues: CASSIGGMYTGELFF. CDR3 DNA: TGTGCCAGTAGTATTGGAGGCATGTACACCGGGGAGCTGTTTTTT.

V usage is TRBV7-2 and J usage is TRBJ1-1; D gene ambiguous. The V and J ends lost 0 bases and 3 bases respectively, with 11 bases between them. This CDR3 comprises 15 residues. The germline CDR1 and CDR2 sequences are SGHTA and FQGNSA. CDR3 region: CASSLASPLDTEAFF. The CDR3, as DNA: TGTGCCAGCAGCTTAGCTAGTCCCCTTGACACTGAAGCTTTCTTT.

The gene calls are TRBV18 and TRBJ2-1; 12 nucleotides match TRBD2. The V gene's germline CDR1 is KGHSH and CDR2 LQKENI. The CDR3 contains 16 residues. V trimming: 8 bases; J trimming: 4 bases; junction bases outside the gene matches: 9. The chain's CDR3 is CASRLTSGSGYNEQFF. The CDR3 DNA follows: TGTGCCAGCCGATTGACTAGCGGGAGCGGGTACAATGAGCAGTTCTTC.

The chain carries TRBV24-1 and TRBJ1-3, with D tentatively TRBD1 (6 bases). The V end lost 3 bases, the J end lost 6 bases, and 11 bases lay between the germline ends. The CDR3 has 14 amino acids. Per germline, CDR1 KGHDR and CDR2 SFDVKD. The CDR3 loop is CATSDPGQSNTIYF. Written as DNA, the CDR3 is TGTGCCACCAGTGATCCTGGACAGTCAAACACCATATATTTT.

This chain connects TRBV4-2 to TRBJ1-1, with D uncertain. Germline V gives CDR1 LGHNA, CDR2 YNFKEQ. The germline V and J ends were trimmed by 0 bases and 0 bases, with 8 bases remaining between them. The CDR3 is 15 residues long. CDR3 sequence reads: CASSQDRLLNTEAFF. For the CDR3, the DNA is TGTGCCAGCAGCCAAGATCGACTTCTGAACACTGAAGCTTTCTTT.

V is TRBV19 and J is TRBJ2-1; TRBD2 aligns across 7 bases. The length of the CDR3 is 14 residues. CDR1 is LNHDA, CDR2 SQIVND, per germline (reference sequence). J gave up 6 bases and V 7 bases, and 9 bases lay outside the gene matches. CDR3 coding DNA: TGTGCCAGTAAGAATTTAGCGGGTTCCAATGAGCAGTTCTTC. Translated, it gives CASKNLAGSNEQFF.

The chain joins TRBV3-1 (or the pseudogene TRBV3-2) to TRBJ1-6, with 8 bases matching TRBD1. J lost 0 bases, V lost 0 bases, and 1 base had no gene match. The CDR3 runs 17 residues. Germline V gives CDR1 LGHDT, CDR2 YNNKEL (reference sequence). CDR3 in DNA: TGTGCCAGCAGCCAAGAAGGGACAGGCTCCTATAATTCACCCCTCCACTTT. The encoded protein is CASSQEGTGSYNSPLHF.

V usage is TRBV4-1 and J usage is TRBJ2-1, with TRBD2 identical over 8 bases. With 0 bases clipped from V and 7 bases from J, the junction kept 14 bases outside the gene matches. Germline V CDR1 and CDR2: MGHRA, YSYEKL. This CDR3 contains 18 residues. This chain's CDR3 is CASSQDAAGGLGVNEQFF. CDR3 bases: TGCGCCAGCAGCCAAGATGCGGCGGGGGGACTGGGTGTGAATGAGCAGTTCTTC.

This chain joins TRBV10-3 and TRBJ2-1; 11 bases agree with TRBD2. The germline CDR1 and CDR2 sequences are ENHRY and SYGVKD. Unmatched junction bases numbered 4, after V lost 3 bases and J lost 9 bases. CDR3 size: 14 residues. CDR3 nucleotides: TGTGCCATCAGTGATAGCGGGAGGGCCCGTGAGCAGTTCTTC. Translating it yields CAISDSGRAREQFF.

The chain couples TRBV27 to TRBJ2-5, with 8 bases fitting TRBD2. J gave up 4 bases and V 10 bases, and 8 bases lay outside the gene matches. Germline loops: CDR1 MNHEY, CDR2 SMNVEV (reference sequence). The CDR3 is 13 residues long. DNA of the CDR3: TGTGCCACCGGGAGGGTGGAAGGAGAGACCCAGTACTTC. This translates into CATGRVEGETQYF.

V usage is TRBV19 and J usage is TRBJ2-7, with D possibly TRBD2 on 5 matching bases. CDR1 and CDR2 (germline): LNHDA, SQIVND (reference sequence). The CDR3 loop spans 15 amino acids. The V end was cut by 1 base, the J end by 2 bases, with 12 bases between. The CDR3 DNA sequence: TGTGCCAGTAGTATAGGGTTTGAGGGCACCTACGAGCAGTACTTC. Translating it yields CASSIGFEGTYEQYF.

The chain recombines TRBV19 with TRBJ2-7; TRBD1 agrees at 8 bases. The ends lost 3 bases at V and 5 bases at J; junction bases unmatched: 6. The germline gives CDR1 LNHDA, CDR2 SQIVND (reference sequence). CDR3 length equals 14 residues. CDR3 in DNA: TGTGCCAGTAGTATTAGTGCAGGGGGCCACGAGCAGTACTTC. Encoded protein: CASSISAGGHEQYF.

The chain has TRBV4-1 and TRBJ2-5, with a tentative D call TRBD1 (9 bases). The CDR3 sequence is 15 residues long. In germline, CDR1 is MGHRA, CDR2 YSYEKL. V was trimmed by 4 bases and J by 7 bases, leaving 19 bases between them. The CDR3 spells CASSPGTGSGGTQYF. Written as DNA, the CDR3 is TGCGCCAGCAGCCCGGGGACAGGGAGCGGGGGGACCCAGTACTTC.

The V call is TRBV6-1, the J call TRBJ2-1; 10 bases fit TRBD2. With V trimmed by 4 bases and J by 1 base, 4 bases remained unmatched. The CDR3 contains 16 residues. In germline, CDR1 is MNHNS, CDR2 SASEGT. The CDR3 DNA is TGTGCCAGCAGTGGACTAGCGGGTTTATCCTACAATGAGCAGTTCTTC. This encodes CASSGLAGLSYNEQFF.

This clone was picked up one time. The CDR3, as DNA: TGTGCCAGTAGTATTCCGAGAGGGAGGCGGTACAATGAGCAGTTCTTC. It is translated as CASSIPRGRRYNEQFF. This chain uses TRBV19 with TRBJ2-1, with D tentatively TRBD2 (6 bases). CDR3 length: 16 amino acids. Germline V CDR1 and CDR2: LNHDA, SQIVND (reference sequence). Trimming cost V 3 bases and J 4 bases, with 16 bases left between them.

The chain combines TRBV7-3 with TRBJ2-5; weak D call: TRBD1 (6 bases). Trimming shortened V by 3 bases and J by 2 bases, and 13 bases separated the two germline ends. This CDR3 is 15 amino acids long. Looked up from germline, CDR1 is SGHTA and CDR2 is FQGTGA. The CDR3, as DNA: TGTGCCAGCAGCTTGGGGACAAGCCTTCAAGAGACCCAGTACTTC. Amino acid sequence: CASSLGTSLQETQYF.

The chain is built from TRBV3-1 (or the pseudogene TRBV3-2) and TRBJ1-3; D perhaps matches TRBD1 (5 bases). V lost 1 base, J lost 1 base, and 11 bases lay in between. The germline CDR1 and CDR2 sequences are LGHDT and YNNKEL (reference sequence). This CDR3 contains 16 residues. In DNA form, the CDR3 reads TGTGCCAGCAGCCAAGGCCCGGGGGGGTCTGGAAACACCATATATTTT. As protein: CASSQGPGGSGNTIYF.

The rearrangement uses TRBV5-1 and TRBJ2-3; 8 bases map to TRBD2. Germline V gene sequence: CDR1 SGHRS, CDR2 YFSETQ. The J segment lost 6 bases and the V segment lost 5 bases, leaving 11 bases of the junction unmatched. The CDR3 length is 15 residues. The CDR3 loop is CASRLTSALGDTQYF. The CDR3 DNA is TGCGCCAGCAGATTGACTAGCGCCCTAGGGGATACGCAGTATTTT.

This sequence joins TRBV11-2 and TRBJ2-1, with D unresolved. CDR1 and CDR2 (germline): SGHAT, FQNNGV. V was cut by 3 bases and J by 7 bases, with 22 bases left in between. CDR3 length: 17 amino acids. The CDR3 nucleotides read TGTGCCAGCAGCTTGACCCTAGGAAGTAGGAACTCTAATGAGCAGTTCTTC. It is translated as CASSLTLGSRNSNEQFF. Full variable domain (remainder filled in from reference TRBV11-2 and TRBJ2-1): EAGVAQSPRYKIIEKRQSVAFWCNPISGHATLYWYQQILGQGPKLLIQFQNNGVVDDSQLPKDRFSAERLKGVDSTLKIQPAKLEDSAVYLCASSLTLGSRNSNEQFFGPGTRLTVL.

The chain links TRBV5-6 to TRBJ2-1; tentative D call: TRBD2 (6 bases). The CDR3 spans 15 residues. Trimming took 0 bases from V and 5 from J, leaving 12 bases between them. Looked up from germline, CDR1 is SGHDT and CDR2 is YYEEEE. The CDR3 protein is CASSLGDSRNNEQFF. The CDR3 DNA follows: TGTGCCAGCAGCTTGGGGGACTCAAGGAACAATGAGCAGTTCTTC.

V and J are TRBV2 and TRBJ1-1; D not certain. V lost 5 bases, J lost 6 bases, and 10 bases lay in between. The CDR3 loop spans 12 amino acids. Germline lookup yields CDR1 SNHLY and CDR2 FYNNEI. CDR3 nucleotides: TGTGCCAGCAGTTTTAGGGAGGCTGAAGCTTTCTTT. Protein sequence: CASSFREAEAFF. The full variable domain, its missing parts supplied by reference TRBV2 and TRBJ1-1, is EPEVTQTPSHQVTQMGQEVILRCVPISNHLYFYWYRQILGQKVEFLVSFYNNEISEKSEIFDDQFSVERPDGSNFTLKIRSTKLEDSAMYFCASSFREAEAFFGQGTRLTVV.

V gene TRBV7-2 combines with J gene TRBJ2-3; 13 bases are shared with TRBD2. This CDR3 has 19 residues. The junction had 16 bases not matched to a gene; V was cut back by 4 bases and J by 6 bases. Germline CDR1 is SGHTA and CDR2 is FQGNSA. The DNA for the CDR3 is TGTGCCAGCAGCTGGGGGATCTACGGGACTAGCGGGGTACTGGATACGCAGTATTTT. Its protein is CASSWGIYGTSGVLDTQYF.

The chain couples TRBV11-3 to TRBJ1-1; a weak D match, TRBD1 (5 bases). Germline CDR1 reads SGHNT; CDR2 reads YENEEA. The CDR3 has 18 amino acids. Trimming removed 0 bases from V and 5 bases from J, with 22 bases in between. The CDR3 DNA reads TGTGCCAGCAGCTTAGATCTGCAGGGTTCCATCGGCGGTACTGAAGCTTTCTTT. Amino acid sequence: CASSLDLQGSIGGTEAFF.

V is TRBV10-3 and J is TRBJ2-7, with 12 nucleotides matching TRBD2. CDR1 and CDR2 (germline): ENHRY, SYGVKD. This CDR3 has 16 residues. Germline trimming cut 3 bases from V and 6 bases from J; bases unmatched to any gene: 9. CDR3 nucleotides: TGTGCCATCAGTGAACCCACGGGACTAGCGGGCGGCGAGCAGTACTTC. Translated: CAISEPTGLAGGEQYF.

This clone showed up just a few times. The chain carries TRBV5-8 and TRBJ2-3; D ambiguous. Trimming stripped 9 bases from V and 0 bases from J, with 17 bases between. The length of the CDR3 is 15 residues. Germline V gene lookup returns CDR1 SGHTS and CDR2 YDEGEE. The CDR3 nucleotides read TGTGCCACCTCGCCGGGTTTCGCTAGCACAGATACGCAGTATTTT. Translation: CATSPGFASTDTQYF.

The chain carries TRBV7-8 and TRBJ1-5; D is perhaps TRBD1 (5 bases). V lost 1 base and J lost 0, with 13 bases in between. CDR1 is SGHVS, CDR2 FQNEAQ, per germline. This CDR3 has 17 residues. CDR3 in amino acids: CASSLGADRNSNQPQHF. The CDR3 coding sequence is TGTGCCAGCAGCTTAGGAGCTGACAGAAATAGCAATCAGCCCCAGCATTTT. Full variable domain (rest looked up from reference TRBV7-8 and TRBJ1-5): GAGVSQSPRYKVAKRGQDVALRCDPISGHVSLFWYQQALGQGPEFLTYFQNEAQLDKSGLPSDRFFAERPEGSVSTLKIQRTQQEDSAVYLCASSLGADRNSNQPQHFGDGTRLSIL.